This passage covers 13 T cell receptor beta chains from one sample sequenced in a study of cytomegalovirus exposure and HLA in healthy donors. The PCR was carried out with 60 Vbeta primers and 13 Jbeta primers. Generated by immunoSEQ multiplex PCR, the TCRdb table keeps only in-frame clones and is missing some. The sample spans over 100,000 clones; the ten largest clones claim about 6.8%. The material sequenced was PBMCs. The receptors shown here come from a man in his forties in good health and CMV-seropositive.

The chain recombines TRBV10-3 with TRBJ2-7; 8 bases are shared with TRBD1. The CDR3 spans 13 residues. The germline V gene encodes CDR1 ENHRY and CDR2 SYGVKD. With 6 bases clipped from V and 3 bases from J, the junction kept 4 bases outside the gene matches. The CDR3 DNA follows: TGTGCCATCAGCACCGGGACAGGCTACGAGCAGTACTTC. This encodes CAISTGTGYEQYF.

The chain employs TRBV6-1 and TRBJ1-6; no reliable D call. This CDR3 has 16 residues. Trimming took 4 bases from V and 1 from J, leaving 11 bases between them. Germline V CDR1 and CDR2: MNHNS, SASEGT. CDR3 residues: CASSALRGSYNSPLHF. The CDR3 DNA sequence: TGTGCCAGCAGTGCACTACGGGGATCCTATAATTCACCCCTCCACTTT.

V is TRBV7-6 and J is TRBJ2-3; the match to TRBD2 covers 7 bases. The length of the CDR3 is 16 residues. V shed 6 bases and J 4 bases; nucleotides not matched to a gene: 13. Germline V gene lookup returns CDR1 SGHVS and CDR2 FNYEAQ. CDR3 sequence (DNA): TGTGCCAGCAGGCTTACTAGCGTAGGTGGGGCAGATACGCAGTATTTT. It encodes CASRLTSVGGADTQYF. The entire variable domain, with the rest obtained from reference TRBV7-6 and TRBJ2-3, is as follows: GAGVSQSPRYKVTKRGQDVALRCDPISGHVSLYWYRQALGQGPEFLTYFNYEAQQDKSGLPNDRFSAERPEGSISTLTIQRTEQRDSAMYRCASRLTSVGGADTQYFGPGTRLTVL.

V is TRBV9 and J is TRBJ1-1; D is ambiguous. The length of the CDR3 is 14 residues. V lost 4 bases to trimming and J lost 4 bases, with 14 bases between them. Germline CDR1 reads SGDLS; CDR2 reads YYNGEE. CDR3 loop: CASSPRPEGTEAFF. CDR3 DNA: TGTGCCAGCAGCCCTCGCCCCGAGGGCACTGAAGCTTTCTTT.

The chain has TRBV27 and TRBJ2-7; TRBD2 aligns across 10 bases. This CDR3 comprises 18 residues. Trimming removed 1 base from V and 0 bases from J; junction bases left unmatched: 9. In germline, CDR1 is MNHEY, CDR2 SMNVEV (reference sequence). CDR3 protein: CASSLYPPPSGSSYEQYF. CDR3 DNA: TGTGCCAGCAGTTTATACCCCCCCCCTAGCGGGAGCTCCTACGAGCAGTACTTC.

The rearrangement links TRBV5-1 to TRBJ1-1; a weak D match, TRBD1 (5 bases). The germline CDR1 and CDR2 sequences are SGHRS and YFSETQ. The CDR3 extends over 15 amino acids. The V end lost 4 bases, the J end lost 7 bases, and 20 bases lay between the germline ends. The DNA for the CDR3 is TGCGCCAGCAGCCGATCCGCCCCAGGGATCTATGAAGCTTTCTTT. Its protein product is CASSRSAPGIYEAFF.

The chain recombines TRBV4-1 with TRBJ1-5; D is unresolved. Germline V gene sequence: CDR1 MGHRA, CDR2 YSYEKL. V was cut by 1 base and J by 0 bases, with 7 bases left in between. The CDR3 has 15 amino acids. The CDR3 protein is CASSQGPYSNQPQHF. In DNA, the CDR3 is TGCGCCAGCAGCCAAGGGCCTTATAGCAATCAGCCCCAGCATTTT.

V is TRBV4-1 and J is TRBJ2-7; 8 positions match TRBD1. This CDR3 region has 14 residues. In germline, CDR1 is MGHRA, CDR2 YSYEKL. V shed 3 bases and J 5 bases; nucleotides not matched to a gene: 6. The chain's CDR3 is CASSQTGTGHEQYF. The CDR3, as DNA: TGCGCCAGCAGCCAGACCGGGACAGGTCACGAGCAGTACTTC.

The V and J genes are TRBV5-8 and TRBJ2-6; D is perhaps TRBD2 (6 bases). V was cut by 0 bases and J by 0 bases, with 16 bases left in between. From germline, CDR1 is SGHTS and CDR2 YDEGEE. This CDR3 region has 19 residues. This CDR3 is CASSLDRGGISSGANVLTF. The CDR3, as DNA: TGTGCCAGCAGCTTGGATCGTGGGGGGATCAGCTCTGGGGCCAACGTCCTGACTTTC.

The chain uses TRBV30 and TRBJ1-1; D perhaps matches TRBD1 (5 bases). The CDR3 is 13 residues long. V lost 0 bases, J lost 11 bases, and 16 bases lay in between. Germline V gene data show CDR1 as GTSNPN and CDR2 as SVGIG (reference sequence). CDR3 residues: CAWSVHQGPPAFF. In DNA form, the CDR3 reads TGTGCCTGGAGTGTACATCAGGGCCCACCGGCTTTCTTT. Supplemented by reference TRBV30 and TRBJ1-1, the full variable domain reads SQTIHQWPATLVQPVGSPLSLECTVEGTSNPNLYWYRQAAGRGLQLLFYSVGIGQISSEVPQNLSASRPQDRQFILSSKKLLLSDSGFYLCAWSVHQGPPAFFGQGTRLTVV.

The CDR3 reads CASSQGSPENQPQHF. The CDR3 nucleotides read TGTGCCAGCAGCCAAGGTAGTCCGGAGAATCAGCCCCAGCATTTT. The chain carries TRBV4-2 and TRBJ1-5; D is ambiguous. Trimming cost V 1 base and J 4 bases, with 11 bases left between them. CDR3 length equals 15 residues. Germline assignment: CDR1 LGHNA and CDR2 YNFKEQ.

The chain joins TRBV7-3 to TRBJ2-1, with 7 bases fitting TRBD2. The CDR3 is 15 residues long. Germline CDR1 and CDR2: SGHTA and FQGTGA. V dropped 4 bases and J dropped 9; count of bases not matched to a gene: 12. This CDR3 is CASSSSGKGSGEQFF. In DNA form, the CDR3 reads TGTGCCAGCAGCTCAAGCGGGAAAGGATCCGGTGAGCAGTTCTTC. Based on the CDR3 plus reference TRBV7-3 and TRBJ2-1, the full variable domain is GAGVSQTPSNKVTEKGKYVELRCDPISGHTALYWYRQSLGQGPEFLIYFQGTGAADDSGLPNDRFFAVRPEGSVSTLKIQRTERGDSAVYLCASSSSGKGSGEQFFGPGTRLTVL.

V and J are TRBV21-1 and TRBJ1-5; the table's D call, TRBD1, was not checked against the DNA. TRBV21-1 has pseudogene status. The CDR3 has 14 amino acids. This CDR3 is CASSKAGQFIAQHF. The DNA of the CDR3 is TGTGCCAGCAGCAAAGCCGGACAGTTTATAGCCCAGCATTTT.